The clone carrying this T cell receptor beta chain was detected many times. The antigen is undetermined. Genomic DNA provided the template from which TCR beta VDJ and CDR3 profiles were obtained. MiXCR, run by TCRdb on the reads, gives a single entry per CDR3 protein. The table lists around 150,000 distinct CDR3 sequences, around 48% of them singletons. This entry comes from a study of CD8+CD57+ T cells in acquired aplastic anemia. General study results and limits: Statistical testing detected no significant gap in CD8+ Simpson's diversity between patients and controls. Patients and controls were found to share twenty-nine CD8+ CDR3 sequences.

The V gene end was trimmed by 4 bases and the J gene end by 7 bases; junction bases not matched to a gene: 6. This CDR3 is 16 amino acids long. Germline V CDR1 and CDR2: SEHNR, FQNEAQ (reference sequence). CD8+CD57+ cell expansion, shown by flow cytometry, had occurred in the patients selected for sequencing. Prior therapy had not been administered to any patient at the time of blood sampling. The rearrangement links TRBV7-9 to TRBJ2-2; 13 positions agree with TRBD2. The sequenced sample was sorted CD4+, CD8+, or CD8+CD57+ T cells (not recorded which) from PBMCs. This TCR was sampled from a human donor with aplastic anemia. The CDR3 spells CASSSRTSGSGGELFF. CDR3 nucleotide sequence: TGTGCCAGCAGCTCCCGGACTAGCGGGAGTGGCGGGGAGCTGTTTTTT.